This record looks at one TCR beta chain sequence and its context. Its antigen is unknown. The protocol was immunoSEQ multiplex PCR, while the TCRdb copy is restricted to in-frame clones and leaves out a portion. The sample includes around 35,000 clones, about 84% of them seen just once. This sample is drawn from a study of lymphopenia after photon versus proton radiotherapy. Regarding the study as a whole: Larger post-nadir TCR diversity loss correlated inversely with survival in deceased patients. After lymphocyte nadir, photon-treated repertoires showed oligoclonal expansion, especially CD8+ Temra.

V was shortened by 7 bases and J by 0 bases, with 13 bases between the two germline ends. The V gene's germline CDR1 is SGHVS and CDR2 FQNEAQ. The length of the CDR3 is 15 residues. This TCR came from a man aged 50-59 years with gastric cancer. This specimen consisted of peripheral blood, obtained from a patient treated with photon-based radiotherapy. This chain connects TRBV7-8 to TRBJ1-3, with TRBD1 as a possible D gene (6 bases). The CDR3 DNA reads TGTGCCAGCACGGACAGACGCACCTCTGGAAACACCATATATTTT. It encodes CASTDRRTSGNTIYF.